The rows below give T cell receptor beta chains drawn from one sample of a study of blood T cell repertoires in COVID-19. Assay: immunoSEQ multiplex PCR; the TCRdb copy retains only in-frame clones and omits some. The sample shows roughly 200,000 clones, around 84% of them seen only once. Material: peripheral blood. Receptor source: a woman older than 75 with COVID-19, enrolled during active disease. Both conserved end residues are part of each CDR3. D genes are given only for firm matches.

v_call: TRBV6-2/TRBV6-3; j_call: TRBJ1-5; d_call: TRBD1; cdr3_aa: CASSPGQVYYSNQPQHF
v_call: TRBV7-9; j_call: TRBJ2-1; d_call: .; cdr3_aa: CASSLVQGSGEQFF
v_call: TRBV5-1; j_call: TRBJ2-1; d_call: TRBD2; cdr3_aa: CASSSSGSYNEQFF
v_call: TRBV7-2; j_call: TRBJ1-2; d_call: .; cdr3_aa: CASSLLGLDKLSGYTF
v_call: TRBV5-6; j_call: TRBJ1-3; d_call: .; cdr3_aa: CASSLRGGSGNTIYF
v_call: TRBV13; j_call: TRBJ2-5; d_call: .; cdr3_aa: CASSSEETQYF
v_call: TRBV15; j_call: TRBJ1-2; d_call: TRBD1; cdr3_aa: CATSPQTGTGVGYTF
v_call: TRBV27; j_call: TRBJ1-1; d_call: TRBD1; cdr3_aa: CASSLDRDTEAFF
v_call: TRBV19; j_call: TRBJ2-2; d_call: TRBD2; cdr3_aa: CASSIRKGGGNTGELFF
v_call: TRBV18; j_call: TRBJ2-5; d_call: .; cdr3_aa: CASSPGQAQETQYF
v_call: TRBV5-1; j_call: TRBJ2-7; d_call: TRBD1; cdr3_aa: CASSLGGQGRMEQYF
v_call: TRBV28; j_call: TRBJ1-5; d_call: TRBD1; cdr3_aa: CASSRQGNQPQHF
v_call: TRBV30; j_call: TRBJ1-5; d_call: .; cdr3_aa: CAWSVGAGDNQPQHF
v_call: TRBV7-9; j_call: TRBJ1-1; d_call: .; cdr3_aa: CASSLDIQGRWTEAFF
v_call: TRBV30; j_call: TRBJ1-3; d_call: .; cdr3_aa: CACQGFDRNTIYF
v_call: TRBV5-1; j_call: TRBJ1-1; d_call: .; cdr3_aa: CASSLGLRALNMNTEAFF
v_call: TRBV10-1; j_call: TRBJ2-1; d_call: TRBD1; cdr3_aa: CASSRDRGGNEQFF
v_call: TRBV18; j_call: TRBJ2-3; d_call: TRBD2; cdr3_aa: CASSPPGGAGGTDTQYF
v_call: TRBV24-1; j_call: TRBJ2-5; d_call: .; cdr3_aa: CATSDLGSAQETQYF
v_call: TRBV5-6; j_call: TRBJ1-1; d_call: .; cdr3_aa: CASSFRRGDENTEAFF
v_call: TRBV7-3; j_call: TRBJ1-2; d_call: .; cdr3_aa: CASSLGSGNYGYTF
v_call: TRBV3-1/TRBV3-2; j_call: TRBJ2-1; d_call: TRBD1; cdr3_aa: CASSLGQGAYNEQFF
v_call: TRBV3-1/TRBV3-2; j_call: TRBJ1-1; d_call: .; cdr3_aa: CASSQVRGTEAFF
v_call: TRBV9; j_call: TRBJ2-1; d_call: TRBD1; cdr3_aa: CASSRTGQGLNEQFF
v_call: TRBV3-1/TRBV3-2; j_call: TRBJ2-1; d_call: .; cdr3_aa: CASSPYTSLAEQFF
v_call: TRBV18; j_call: TRBJ1-1; d_call: .; cdr3_aa: CASSPLSGFNTEAFF
v_call: TRBV4-1; j_call: TRBJ1-5; d_call: .; cdr3_aa: CASSQGAGAGQPQHF
v_call: TRBV7-2; j_call: TRBJ1-2; d_call: TRBD1; cdr3_aa: CASSLVMGTGLSYGYTF
v_call: TRBV7-2; j_call: TRBJ1-2; d_call: TRBD1; cdr3_aa: CASSRGRGRSEGYTF
v_call: TRBV7-2; j_call: TRBJ1-2; d_call: .; cdr3_aa: CASSPSPDVGGYTF
v_call: TRBV2; j_call: TRBJ1-4; d_call: .; cdr3_aa: CASSRQGTTNEKLFF
v_call: TRBV4-1; j_call: TRBJ1-4; d_call: .; cdr3_aa: CASSQGPDPRVELFF
v_call: TRBV21-1; j_call: TRBJ2-1; d_call: .; cdr3_aa: CASRTGFYNEQFF
v_call: TRBV7-9; j_call: TRBJ1-2; d_call: .; cdr3_aa: CASSFLTGGRRVYGYTF
v_call: TRBV4-2; j_call: TRBJ1-3; d_call: .; cdr3_aa: CASSQDRPGNTIYF
v_call: TRBV6-1; j_call: TRBJ1-6; d_call: .; cdr3_aa: CASSNRDTNSPLHF
v_call: TRBV18; j_call: TRBJ1-1; d_call: TRBD1; cdr3_aa: CASSLEAGGSAEAFF
v_call: TRBV5-1; j_call: TRBJ2-1; d_call: TRBD2; cdr3_aa: CASSLELAGYNEQFF
v_call: TRBV12-3/TRBV12-4; j_call: TRBJ1-2; d_call: .; cdr3_aa: CASSPGTTDGYTF
v_call: TRBV7-3; j_call: TRBJ2-1; d_call: TRBD2; cdr3_aa: CASSIAGTSRDNEQFF
v_call: TRBV2; j_call: TRBJ2-1; d_call: .; cdr3_aa: CASGPDGRNEQFF
v_call: TRBV5-8; j_call: TRBJ2-3; d_call: .; cdr3_aa: CASSLGGGAGGTDTQYF
v_call: TRBV6-5; j_call: TRBJ1-2; d_call: .; cdr3_aa: CASSPHLTEVYGYTF